A selection of T cell receptor beta chains follows, all from one sample in a study of blood T cell repertoires in COVID-19. Libraries were prepared by immunoSEQ multiplex PCR; TCRdb keeps only in-frame clonotypes and omits some of them. The data show 200,000 to 300,000 clones, roughly four fifths seen once. The sample was peripheral blood. These receptors were collected from an elderly woman with acute or convalescent COVID-19. CDR3s include the opening cysteine and the closing phenylalanine or tryptophan. Fields, in order: V gene, clone size, D gene, J gene, CDR3 DNA, CDR3 protein. A D gene is named only where the DNA matches it firmly. Clone size is not always given. Where it is, it says once, few, many or a class for expanded clones.

>TRBV5-1|.|.|TRBJ1-4
TGCGCCAGCAGCCTCCAGGGAGGTAGTGAAAAACTGTTTTTT
CASSLQGGSEKLFF
>TRBV19|once|TRBD1|TRBJ1-5
TGTGCCAGTAGTAGGACAGGGGAGTTTAATCAGCCCCAGCATTTT
CASSRTGEFNQPQHF
>TRBV28|few|.|TRBJ1-6
TGTGCCAGCAGTTTTCCCACCTATAATTCACCCCTCCACTTT
CASSFPTYNSPLHF
>TRBV28|.|TRBD1|TRBJ1-2
TGTGCCAGCACGCAGGGGGCGAGCGGCTATGGCTACACCTTC
CASTQGASGYGYTF
>TRBV2|few|TRBD1|TRBJ1-6
TGTGCCAGCAAGGGGCGTGACAGGGGGGAAATTTCACCCCTCCACTTT
CASKGRDRGEISPLHF
>TRBV5-1|.|TRBD1|TRBJ1-3
TGCGCCAGCAGCTTAACAGGGGTTTTCTCTGGAAACACCATATATTTT
CASSLTGVFSGNTIYF
>TRBV28|many|.|TRBJ2-3
TGTGCCAGCAGTTTACCGACAGAACACACAGATACGCAGTATTTT
CASSLPTEHTDTQYF
>TRBV10-3|.|.|TRBJ1-2
TGTGCCATCAGTGAGTCAGATGGACTCGACGCCACCTTC
CAISESDGLDATF
>TRBV6-6|.|.|TRBJ1-1
TGTGCCAGCAGTTCCGCGGGGGCAGGTAGAGCTTTCTTT
CASSSAGAGRAFF
>TRBV6-5|.|TRBD1|TRBJ2-4
TGTGCCAGCAGTTACGGACAGGGGGTAGCCAAAAACATTCAGTACTTC
CASSYGQGVAKNIQYF
>TRBV30|.|TRBD1|TRBJ2-7
TGTGCCTGGTCGAGAGGGGGCCCCCCTGGCGAGCAGTACTTC
CAWSRGGPPGEQYF
>TRBV11-2|.|.|TRBJ2-7
TGTGCCAGCAGCCCCTTGGTGTGGGGCGGCGAGCAGTACTTC
CASSPLVWGGEQYF
>TRBV28|once|TRBD1|TRBJ1-6
TGTGCCAGCAGAGACAGGGAGGCCTATAATTCACCCCTCCACTTT
CASRDREAYNSPLHF
>TRBV6-5|.|TRBD1|TRBJ2-1
TGTGCCAGCAGTCCCGGGACAGGGTTTGAGCAGTTCTTC
CASSPGTGFEQFF
>TRBV2|.|TRBD1|TRBJ2-7
TGTGCCAGCAGTGTAGACAGGGGGAGATACGAGCAGTACTTC
CASSVDRGRYEQYF
>TRBV5-4|.|TRBD1|TRBJ1-2
TGTGCCAGCAGCTTGGGACAGGGAACCCCCTATGGCTACACCTTC
CASSLGQGTPYGYTF
>TRBV2|.|.|TRBJ1-6
TGTGCCAGCAGTGGCCCAGGGCCTAATTCACCCCTCCACTTT
CASSGPGPNSPLHF
>TRBV3-1/TRBV3-2|.|.|TRBJ2-1
TGTGCCAGCAGCCAAGGAGGCAATGAGCAGTTCTTC
CASSQGGNEQFF
>TRBV27|.|.|TRBJ1-2
TGTGCCAGCAGTTTTGGCCCCGGGACAACGAGTGGCTACACCTTC
CASSFGPGTTSGYTF
>TRBV5-5|.|.|TRBJ1-2
TGTGCCAGCAGCCCCGACATCAACTATGGCTACACCTTC
CASSPDINYGYTF
>TRBV6-2/TRBV6-3|.|.|TRBJ2-2
TGTGCCAGCAGTCGTACAGGGTGGAACGGGGAGCTGTTTTTT
CASSRTGWNGELFF
>TRBV7-3|.|.|TRBJ2-2
TGTGCCAGCAGCCACAGGGGGACGGGAGGGAACACCGGGGAGCTGTTTTTT
CASSHRGTGGNTGELFF